This T cell receptor (beta chain) was observed in a study of blood T cell repertoires in COVID-19. Across the whole study: PBMCs, B-cell-depleted T cells, or T cells were the source of the cDNA or gDNA that made up the material.

Some clones are missing from TCRdb's copy, which holds only in-frame ones; the method was immunoSEQ multiplex PCR. The sample holds hundreds of thousands of clones; more than 65% are singletons and the top ten take under 4.5%. The sample taken for sequencing was peripheral blood. The sequence came from a woman aged 40-49 years with active or convalescent COVID-19.

The CDR3 region has the DNA TGTGCCAGCAGTTTAGGCGGGGGGCCTAACACCGGGGAGCTGTTTTTT. Its translation is CASSLGGGPNTGELFF. V and J are TRBV28 and TRBJ2-2; 8 nucleotides align to TRBD2. Trimming took 2 bases from V and 2 from J; bases not matched to a gene: 4. CDR1 is MDHEN, CDR2 SYDVKM, per germline. CDR3 size: 16 residues.